These T cell receptor beta chains were read from a single sample in a study of cytomegalovirus exposure and HLA in healthy donors. Libraries were prepared by immunoSEQ multiplex PCR; TCRdb keeps only in-frame clonotypes and omits some of them. Of some 140,000 clones listed, roughly 85% were seen once; the top ten hold 6.5% to 8%. Sequencing was carried out using PBMCs. The receptors originated from a man in his forties or fifties in good health and CMV-seropositive. The CDR3 runs from the conserved cysteine through the conserved F or W. Each record gives: CDR3 protein, V gene.

CDR3: CASSIYLKVGTLALQETQYF; V: TRBV19
CDR3: CASSLVVETQYF; V: TRBV7-2
CDR3: CASRILTGQSGGEYF; V: TRBV6-1
CDR3: CASSRGNSPLHF; V: TRBV6-5
CDR3: CASSGKPQGRIYNEQFF; V: TRBV2
CDR3: CASSAGLGQETQYF; V: TRBV2
CDR3: CASSLKYGEGSNQPQHF; V: TRBV7-8
CDR3: CASSQSHPSYNEQFF; V: TRBV4-1
CDR3: CASSIWTGSNQPQHF; V: TRBV19
CDR3: CASSPLGLDYEYNEQFF; V: TRBV27
CDR3: CASMRAIHPMNTEAFF; V: TRBV19
CDR3: CASSVSGRHNEQFF; V: TRBV9
CDR3: CASSVGGHGLGELFF; V: TRBV9
CDR3: CASSWGGGNTEAFF; V: TRBV7-2
CDR3: CASTGTPSGANVLTF; V: TRBV2
CDR3: CASSFETWGHGYTF; V: TRBV7-2
CDR3: CASSLVDRGWTNEKLFF; V: TRBV5-1
CDR3: CASSQGFGGNTEAFF; V: TRBV5-1
CDR3: CASSLGGEINQPQHF; V: TRBV7-2
CDR3: CASSPALSTPGQGQPQHF; V: TRBV5-1